These 6 T cell receptor beta chains originate from one sample sequenced in a study of blood T cell repertoires in COVID-19. The repertoire was sequenced with immunoSEQ multiplex PCR; TCRdb's copy has only in-frame clones and lacks some. The table lists nearly 350,000 clones, about nine tenths of them singletons. The sequencing sample was made of peripheral blood. Receptor source: a woman between 65 and 79 years old with COVID-19, enrolled during active disease.

The CDR3 coding sequence is TGTGCCAGCAGCTTAGGCGGCATGACTAACTATGGCTACACCTTC. This gives the protein CASSLGGMTNYGYTF. This chain uses TRBV7-2 with TRBJ1-2; no firm D call. The CDR3 contains 15 residues. Germline loops: CDR1 SGHTA, CDR2 FQGNSA. Trimming removed 1 base at V and 0 bases at J, with 9 bases between.

This sequence joins TRBV28 and TRBJ1-4; weak D call: TRBD1 (5 bases). The CDR3 spans 18 residues. Deletions cut 4 bases from V and 8 bases from J, with 26 bases between. The germline CDR1 and CDR2 sequences are MDHEN and SYDVKM. CDR3 nucleotide sequence: TGTGCCAGCAGTTCTAGGTACATCAGCGTGGGTAGGGGCGAAAAACTGTTTTTT. It encodes CASSSRYISVGRGEKLFF.

The chain joins TRBV21-1 to TRBJ1-6; no check of the table's D call, TRBD1, against the DNA was made. TRBV21-1 is a documented pseudogene. This CDR3 spans 14 amino acids. CDR3 protein: CASSRGTGNSPLHF. The CDR3 DNA sequence: TGTGCCAGCAGCAGAGGGACAGGGAATTCACCCCTCCACTTT.

The chain couples TRBV12-5 to TRBJ1-2, with a weak D call TRBD1 (6 bases). The V end lost 0 bases, the J end lost 2 bases, and 13 bases lay between the germline ends. Germline V gene lookup returns CDR1 LGHNT and CDR2 FRNRAP. This CDR3 spans 16 amino acids. CDR3 coding DNA: TGTGCTAGTGGTTTGGTACTTGACAGGAGAAACTATGGCTACACCTTC. Its translation: CASGLVLDRRNYGYTF.

The rearrangement joins TRBV9 to TRBJ1-2; possibly TRBD1 for D (6 bases). V was cut by 0 bases and J by 3 bases, with 21 bases left in between. CDR1 and CDR2 (germline): SGDLS, YYNGEE. The CDR3 is made up of 18 amino acids. The CDR3 DNA reads TGTGCCAGCAGCGTAGCCGTACTCAGGGGCACTTGGGACTATGGCTACACCTTC. Protein sequence: CASSVAVLRGTWDYGYTF.

Only one count was recorded for this clone. The chain is built from TRBV5-1 and TRBJ2-1; 7 nucleotides align to TRBD1. The ends lost 1 base at V and 4 bases at J; junction bases unmatched: 8. Germline values: CDR1 SGHRS, CDR2 YFSETQ. The CDR3 is 16 amino acids. DNA of the CDR3: TGCGCCAGCAGCTTGACCGGGACAGAGATTTACAATGAGCAGTTCTTC. Amino acid sequence: CASSLTGTEIYNEQFF.